This T cell receptor beta chain was obtained from a study of blood T cell repertoires in COVID-19. Study in general: There were acute and convalescent COVID-19 samples, and they came from the United States, Italy and Spain.

The germline V gene has CDR1 SGHNT and CDR2 YYREEE (reference sequence). The junction had 7 bases not matched to a gene; V was cut back by 5 bases and J by 0 bases. CDR3 length: 16 residues. Per the original methods: Nucleated cell number was recorded as an estimate derived from reference gene primer amplification. The method was immunoSEQ multiplex PCR; TCRdb's version includes in-frame clones alone and lacks a portion of them. Clone size and the V and J calls come from that table; the DNA yielded D and trimming. The sample holds 250,000 to 400,000 clones, around 90% seen once. The age range of participants was 18 to 89 years, with residence in about 25 US areas.

This TCR was sampled from a man between 60 and 75 years old who had recovered from COVID-19. The sample taken for sequencing was PBMCs or T cells enriched from blood (not recorded which). The V call is TRBV5-4, the J call TRBJ2-1; 8 bases line up with TRBD2. The CDR3 region is CASRIGLASSYNEQFF. In DNA, the CDR3 is TGTGCCAGCAGAATCGGACTAGCTAGCTCCTACAATGAGCAGTTCTTC.